This T cell receptor (beta chain) was captured in a study of T-cell reconstitution after alpha-beta-depleted transplantation in children. Whole-study findings and limits: TCRbeta diversity was high at day 60 in some patients (a result of surviving recipient T cells and thymic progenitors).

Deletions cut 1 base from V and 7 bases from J, with 17 bases between. This CDR3 has 16 amino acids. Germline CDR1 is SGHTA and CDR2 is FQGTGA. Concerning this clonotype: The antigen is undetermined.

The TCRbeta library incorporated unique molecular identifiers. MiXCR was run by TCRdb on the PCR reads, yielding one entry per CDR3 protein. The data hold fewer than 700,000 distinct CDR3 sequences, with 23% observed a single time. This TCR came from a boy younger than two who had a stem cell transplant for acute myeloid leukemia, so the T cells may come from the graft donor. Sequencing used PBMCs, mostly from graft donor cells, obtained 360 days after TCRalphabeta/CD19-depleted stem cell transplant. The genes are TRBV7-3 and TRBJ2-1; TRBD2 is a possible D gene (7 bases). DNA of the CDR3: TGTGCCAGCAGCTTAAAGGGGGAGGGGCGGATGAATGAGCAGTTCTTC. This translates into CASSLKGEGRMNEQFF. Filled out from reference TRBV7-3 and TRBJ2-1, the complete variable domain reads GAGVSQTPSNKVTEKGKYVELRCDPISGHTALYWYRQSLGQGPEFLIYFQGTGAADDSGLPNDRFFAVRPEGSVSTLKIQRTERGDSAVYLCASSLKGEGRMNEQFFGPGTRLTVL.